This TCR beta chain was identified during a study of a mutant IDH1 vaccine in newly diagnosed glioma. The time point: baseline, week 1 (first vaccination visit). As to treatment: pre-vaccination baseline after standard-of-care therapy. CDR3 length: 16 residues. The germline CDR1 and CDR2 sequences are SEHNR and FQNEAQ (reference sequence). Trimming removed 5 bases at V and 9 bases at J, with 20 bases between. Assay used: immunoSEQ multiplex PCR; TCRdb lists only in-frame clones, some missing. The table records about 88,000 clones, about 80% of them present only once. The TCR originated in a man aged 40-50 years with glioma. Some clones in this sample may be carry-over from other donors' samples. This sample comprised PBMCs, obtained from a glioma patient treated with radiotherapy, temozolomide or both. J is TRBJ1-6 and V is TRBV7-9, with D perhaps matching TRBD1 (5 bases). The CDR3 DNA is TGTGCCAGCAGCCCAAGAGGGGTGCAGGGAGCTTCACCCCTCCACTTT. Encoded protein: CASSPRGVQGASPLHF.